The sequence of this TCR beta chain was determined in a study of CD8+CD57+ T cells in acquired aplastic anemia. The overall study: The sorted CD4+ and CD8+ cells yielded an average about 3.5 ug of DNA.

V was cut by 4 bases and J by 9 bases, with 12 bases left in between. CDR1 is SGHRS, CDR2 YFSETQ, per germline. This CDR3 has 12 residues. The study profiled TCR beta VDJ and CDR3 using genomic DNA as template. TCRdb fed the reads into MiXCR, producing one record per CDR3 protein. Among 150,000 to 200,000 distinct CDR3 sequences listed, 64% were seen once. This chain connects TRBV5-1 to TRBJ2-3; D may be TRBD2 (6 bases). The clonotype was recovered from a human donor with severe aplastic anemia or a healthy control (not recorded which). The sample consisted of sorted CD4+, CD8+, or CD8+CD57+ T cells (not recorded which) from PBMCs. The CDR3 region is CASSPPGVTQYF. The CDR3 DNA sequence: TGCGCCAGCAGCCCTCCGGGGGTAACGCAGTATTTT.